This T cell receptor (beta chain) was profiled in a study of blood T cell repertoires in COVID-19. The V gene lost 1 base and the J gene lost 1 base, with 15 bases spanning the gap. The CDR3 totals 17 residues. Germline CDR1 is MGHRA and CDR2 is YSYEKL. Study processing details: Reference gene primer amplification yielded estimated nucleated cell counts. Produced via immunoSEQ multiplex PCR; TCRdb's table is partial and in-frame only. That table supplies the V and J calls and clone size; D and trimming were determined from the DNA. The sample includes around 100,000 clones, 84% of them seen just once.

This sequence joins TRBV4-1 and TRBJ2-3, with D possibly TRBD2 on 5 matching bases. Sequencing used peripheral blood. This receptor was identified in a human donor in a cohort sampled during active COVID-19. For the CDR3, the DNA is TGCGCCAGCAGCCAAGGAACGGGAAAAGAACGCACAGATACGCAGTATTTT. Protein product: CASSQGTGKERTDTQYF.